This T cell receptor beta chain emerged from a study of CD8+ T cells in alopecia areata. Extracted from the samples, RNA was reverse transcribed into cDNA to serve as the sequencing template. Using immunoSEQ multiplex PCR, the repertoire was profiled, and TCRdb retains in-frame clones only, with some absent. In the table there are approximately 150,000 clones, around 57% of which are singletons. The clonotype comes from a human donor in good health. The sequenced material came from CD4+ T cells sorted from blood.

DNA for the CDR3: TGTGCCAGCAGTTACTCGTGGGGACAGGGGGATGAAAAACTGTTTTTT. Its protein is CASSYSWGQGDEKLFF. This rearrangement joins TRBV6-5 to TRBJ1-4, with 11 bases matching TRBD1. With 0 bases clipped from V and 6 bases from J, the junction kept 3 bases outside the gene matches. The CDR3 consists of 16 residues. Germline CDR1 is MNHEY and CDR2 is SVGAGI.